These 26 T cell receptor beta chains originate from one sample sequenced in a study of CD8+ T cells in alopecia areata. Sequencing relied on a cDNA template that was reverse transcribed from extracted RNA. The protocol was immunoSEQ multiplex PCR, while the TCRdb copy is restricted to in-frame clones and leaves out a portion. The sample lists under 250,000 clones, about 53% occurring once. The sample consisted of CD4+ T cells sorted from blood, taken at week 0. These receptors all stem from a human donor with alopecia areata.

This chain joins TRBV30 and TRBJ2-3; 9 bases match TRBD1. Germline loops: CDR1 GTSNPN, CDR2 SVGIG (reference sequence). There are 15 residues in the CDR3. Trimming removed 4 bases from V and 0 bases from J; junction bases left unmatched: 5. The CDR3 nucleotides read TGTGCCTGGACTACAGGGGGCAGGAGCACAGATACGCAGTATTTT. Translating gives CAWTTGGRSTDTQYF.

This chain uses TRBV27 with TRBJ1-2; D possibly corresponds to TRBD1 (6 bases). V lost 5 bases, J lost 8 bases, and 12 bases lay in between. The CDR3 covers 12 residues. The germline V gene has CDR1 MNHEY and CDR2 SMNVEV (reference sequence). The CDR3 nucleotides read TGTGCCAGCAGTATCAGGGGTGTCGGCTACACCTTC. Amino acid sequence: CASSIRGVGYTF.

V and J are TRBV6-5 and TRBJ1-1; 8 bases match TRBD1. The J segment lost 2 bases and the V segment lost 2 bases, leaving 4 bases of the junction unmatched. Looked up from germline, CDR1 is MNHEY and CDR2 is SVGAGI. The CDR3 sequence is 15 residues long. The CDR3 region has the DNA TGTGCCAGCAGTTACGTGGGGACAGGAAACACTGAAGCTTTCTTT. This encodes CASSYVGTGNTEAFF.

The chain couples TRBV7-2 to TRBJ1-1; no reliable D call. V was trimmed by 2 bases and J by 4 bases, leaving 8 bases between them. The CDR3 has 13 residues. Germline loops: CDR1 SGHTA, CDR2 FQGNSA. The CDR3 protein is CASSLTRITEAFF. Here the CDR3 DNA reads TGTGCCAGCAGCTTAACAAGGATCACTGAAGCTTTCTTT.

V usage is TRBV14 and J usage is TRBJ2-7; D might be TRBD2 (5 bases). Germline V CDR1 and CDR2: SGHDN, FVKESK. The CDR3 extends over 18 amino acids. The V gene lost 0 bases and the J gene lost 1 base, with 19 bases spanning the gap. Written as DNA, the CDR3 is TGTGCCAGCAGCCAAGATTACGGGGTTCTTTCTCCTTCCTACGAGCAGTACTTC. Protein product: CASSQDYGVLSPSYEQYF.

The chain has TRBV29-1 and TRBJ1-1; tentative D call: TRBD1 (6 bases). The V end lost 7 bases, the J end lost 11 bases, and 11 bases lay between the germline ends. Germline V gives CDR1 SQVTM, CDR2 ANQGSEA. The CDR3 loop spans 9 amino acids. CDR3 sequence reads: CSEGDGAFF. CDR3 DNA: TGCAGCGAGGGGGATGGGGCTTTCTTT.

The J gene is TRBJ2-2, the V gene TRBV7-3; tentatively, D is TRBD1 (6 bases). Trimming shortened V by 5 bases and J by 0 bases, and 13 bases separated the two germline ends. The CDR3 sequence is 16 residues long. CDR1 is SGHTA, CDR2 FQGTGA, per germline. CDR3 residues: CASSQRQAANTGELFF. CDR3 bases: TGTGCCAGCAGCCAAAGACAGGCCGCGAACACCGGGGAGCTGTTTTTT.

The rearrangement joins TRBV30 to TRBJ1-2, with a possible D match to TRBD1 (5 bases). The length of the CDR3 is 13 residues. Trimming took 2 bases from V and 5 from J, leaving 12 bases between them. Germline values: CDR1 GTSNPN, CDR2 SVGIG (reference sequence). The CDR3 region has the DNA TGTGCCTGGAGTTCTCCGGGACCTTATGGCTACACCTTC. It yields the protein CAWSSPGPYGYTF. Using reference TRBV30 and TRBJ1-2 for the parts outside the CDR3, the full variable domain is SQTIHQWPATLVQPVGSPLSLECTVEGTSNPNLYWYRQAAGRGLQLLFYSVGIGQISSEVPQNLSASRPQDRQFILSSKKLLLSDSGFYLCAWSSPGPYGYTFGSGTRLTVV.

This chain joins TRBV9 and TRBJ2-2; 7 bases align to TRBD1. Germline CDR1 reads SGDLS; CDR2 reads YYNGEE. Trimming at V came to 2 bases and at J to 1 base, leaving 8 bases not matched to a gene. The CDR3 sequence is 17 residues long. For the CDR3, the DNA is TGTGCCAGCAGCGTGAGGGGACAGCTGATGAACACCGGGGAGCTGTTTTTT. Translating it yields CASSVRGQLMNTGELFF.

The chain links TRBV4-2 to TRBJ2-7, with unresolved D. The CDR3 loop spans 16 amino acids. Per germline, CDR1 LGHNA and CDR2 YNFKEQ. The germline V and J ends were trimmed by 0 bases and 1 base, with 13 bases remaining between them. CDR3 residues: CASSQDVRQVSYEQYF. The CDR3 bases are TGTGCCAGCAGCCAAGATGTACGGCAGGTTTCCTACGAGCAGTACTTC.

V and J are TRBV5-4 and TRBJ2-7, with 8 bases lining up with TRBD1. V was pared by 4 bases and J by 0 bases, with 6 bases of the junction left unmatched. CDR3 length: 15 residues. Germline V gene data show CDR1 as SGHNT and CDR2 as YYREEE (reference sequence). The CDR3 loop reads CASSRGQASSYEQYF. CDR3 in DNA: TGTGCCAGCAGCCGGGGACAGGCGTCCTCCTACGAGCAGTACTTC.

The DNA for the CDR3 is TGTGCCAGCAGTGTCCGGGACAGCTACACCGGGGAGCTGTTTTTT. Protein: CASSVRDSYTGELFF. The chain combines TRBV25-1 with TRBJ2-2; 7 positions match TRBD1. The CDR3 consists of 15 residues. CDR1 and CDR2 (germline): MGHDK, SYGVNS. The V and J ends lost 4 bases and 3 bases, in that order; junction bases with no gene match: 5.

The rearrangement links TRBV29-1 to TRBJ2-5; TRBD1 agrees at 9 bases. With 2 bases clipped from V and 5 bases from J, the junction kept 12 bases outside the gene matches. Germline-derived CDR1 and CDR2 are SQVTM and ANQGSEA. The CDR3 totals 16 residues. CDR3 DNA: TGCAGCGTTGAAATTTCTAGGGACAGGGTAATGGAGACCCAGTACTTC. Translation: CSVEISRDRVMETQYF. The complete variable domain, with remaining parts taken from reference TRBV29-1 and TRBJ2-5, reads SAVISQKPSRDICQRGTSLTIQCQVDSQVTMMFWYRQQPGQSLTLIATANQGSEATYESGFVIDKFPISRPNLTFSTLTVSNMSPEDSSIYLCSVEISRDRVMETQYFGPGTRLLVL.

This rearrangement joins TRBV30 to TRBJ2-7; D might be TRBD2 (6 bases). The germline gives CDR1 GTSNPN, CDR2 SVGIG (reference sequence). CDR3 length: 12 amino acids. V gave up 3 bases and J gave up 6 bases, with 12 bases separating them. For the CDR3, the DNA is TGTGCCTGGAGACCACTAGCTGGCGAGCAGTACTTC. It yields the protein CAWRPLAGEQYF.

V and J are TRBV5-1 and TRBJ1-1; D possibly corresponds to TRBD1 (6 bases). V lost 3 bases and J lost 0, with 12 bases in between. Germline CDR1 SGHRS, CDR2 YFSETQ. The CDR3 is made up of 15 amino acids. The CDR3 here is CASSWWGQMNTEAFF. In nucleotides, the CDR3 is TGCGCCAGCAGCTGGTGGGGACAAATGAACACTGAAGCTTTCTTT.

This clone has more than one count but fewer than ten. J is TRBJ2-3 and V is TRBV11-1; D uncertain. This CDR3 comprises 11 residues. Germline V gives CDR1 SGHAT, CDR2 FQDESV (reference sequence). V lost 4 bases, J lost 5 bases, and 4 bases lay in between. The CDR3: CASSSGDTQYF. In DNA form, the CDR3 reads TGTGCCAGCAGCTCTGGAGATACGCAGTATTTT.

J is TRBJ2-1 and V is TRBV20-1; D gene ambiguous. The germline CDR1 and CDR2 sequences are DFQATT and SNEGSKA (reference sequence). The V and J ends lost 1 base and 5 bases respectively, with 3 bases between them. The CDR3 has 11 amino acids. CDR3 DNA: TGCAGTGCTAGAGCCCACAATGAGCAGTTCTTC. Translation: CSARAHNEQFF.

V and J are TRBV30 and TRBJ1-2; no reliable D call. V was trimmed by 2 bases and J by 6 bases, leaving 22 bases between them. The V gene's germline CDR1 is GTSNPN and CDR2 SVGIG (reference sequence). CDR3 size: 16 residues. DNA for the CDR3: TGTGCCTGGAGTCCCCCCTCTCGGCAGACGGCGAATGGCTACACCTTC. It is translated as CAWSPPSRQTANGYTF.

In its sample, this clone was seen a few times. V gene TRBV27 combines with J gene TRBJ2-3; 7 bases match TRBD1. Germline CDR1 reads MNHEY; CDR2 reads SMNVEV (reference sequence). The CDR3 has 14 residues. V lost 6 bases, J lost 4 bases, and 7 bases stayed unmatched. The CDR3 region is CASRRGGSADTQYF. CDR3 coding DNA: TGTGCCAGCAGGAGAGGGGGCTCGGCAGATACGCAGTATTTT.

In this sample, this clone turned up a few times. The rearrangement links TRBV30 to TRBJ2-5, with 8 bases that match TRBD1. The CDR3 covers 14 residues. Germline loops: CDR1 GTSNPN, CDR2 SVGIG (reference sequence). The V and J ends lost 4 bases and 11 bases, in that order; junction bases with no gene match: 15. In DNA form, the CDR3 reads TGTGCCTGGAACTCTGGCAGGGGGCGGTCGGGGCAGTACTTC. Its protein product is CAWNSGRGRSGQYF.

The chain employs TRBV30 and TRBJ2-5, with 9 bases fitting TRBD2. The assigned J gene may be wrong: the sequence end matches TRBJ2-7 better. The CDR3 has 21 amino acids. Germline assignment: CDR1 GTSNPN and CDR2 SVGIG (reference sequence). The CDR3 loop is CAWSVRPSGNTLKLRYYEQYF. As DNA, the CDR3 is TGTGCCTGGAGTGTACGTCCTAGCGGGAATACGTTAAAGCTAAGGTACTACGAGCAGTACTTC.

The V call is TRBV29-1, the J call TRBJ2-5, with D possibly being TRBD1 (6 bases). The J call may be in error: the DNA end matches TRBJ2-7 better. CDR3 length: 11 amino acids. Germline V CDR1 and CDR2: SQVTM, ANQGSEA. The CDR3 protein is CSVGGGYEQYF. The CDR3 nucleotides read TGCAGCGTTGGAGGGGGCTACGAGCAGTACTTC.

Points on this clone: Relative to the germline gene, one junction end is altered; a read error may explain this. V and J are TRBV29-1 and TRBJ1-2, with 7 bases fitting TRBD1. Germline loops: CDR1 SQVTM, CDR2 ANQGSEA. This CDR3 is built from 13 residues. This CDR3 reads CSVETARQGTLIF. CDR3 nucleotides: TGCAGCGTTGAGACAGCGCGACAGGGCACTTTAATCTTC.

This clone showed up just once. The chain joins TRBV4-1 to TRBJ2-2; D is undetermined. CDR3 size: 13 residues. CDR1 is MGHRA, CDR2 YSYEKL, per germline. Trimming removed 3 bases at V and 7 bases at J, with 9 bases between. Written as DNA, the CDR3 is TGCGCCAGCAGCCAGTGGATCCACGGGGAGCTGTTTTTT. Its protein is CASSQWIHGELFF.

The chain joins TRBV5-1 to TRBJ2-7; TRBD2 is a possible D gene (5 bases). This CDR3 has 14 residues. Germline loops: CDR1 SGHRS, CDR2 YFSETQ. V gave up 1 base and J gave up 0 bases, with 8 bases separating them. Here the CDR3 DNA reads TGCGCCAGCAGCTTGATAGGGAGCTCCTACGAGCAGTACTTC. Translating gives CASSLIGSSYEQYF.

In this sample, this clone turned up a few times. The chain's CDR3 is CASSSLGGDGYTF. CDR3 sequence (DNA): TGTGCCAGCAGCTCCCTGGGGGGCGACGGCTACACCTTC. The rearrangement uses TRBV5-6 and TRBJ1-2, with D perhaps matching TRBD1 (6 bases). V was trimmed by 3 bases and J by 8 bases, leaving 14 bases between them. Germline assignment: CDR1 SGHDT and CDR2 YYEEEE. This CDR3 contains 13 residues.